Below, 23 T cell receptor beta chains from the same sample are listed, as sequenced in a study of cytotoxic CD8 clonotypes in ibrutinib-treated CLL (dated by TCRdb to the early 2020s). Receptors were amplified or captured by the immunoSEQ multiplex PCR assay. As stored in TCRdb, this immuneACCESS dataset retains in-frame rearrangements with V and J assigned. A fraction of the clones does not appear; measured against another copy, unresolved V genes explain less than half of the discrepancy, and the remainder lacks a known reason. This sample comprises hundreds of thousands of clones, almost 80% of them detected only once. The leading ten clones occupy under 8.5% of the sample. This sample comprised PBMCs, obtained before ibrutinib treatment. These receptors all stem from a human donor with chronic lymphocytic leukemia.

The CDR3 DNA sequence: TGTGCCAGCAGCTTCGACAGCACCAATCAGCCCCAGCATTTT. Translating it yields CASSFDSTNQPQHF. The chain joins TRBV7-8 to TRBJ1-5; D is perhaps TRBD1 (5 bases). Germline assignment: CDR1 SGHVS and CDR2 FQNEAQ. CDR3 length: 14 residues. The ends were cut back, 3 bases at V and 3 bases at J, with 9 bases in the middle.

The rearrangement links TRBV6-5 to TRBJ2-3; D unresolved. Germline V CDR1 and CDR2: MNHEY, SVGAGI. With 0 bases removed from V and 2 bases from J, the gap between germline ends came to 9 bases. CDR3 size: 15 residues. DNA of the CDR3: TGTGCCAGCAGTTACTCGTCGAGTTACACAGATACGCAGTATTTT. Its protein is CASSYSSSYTDTQYF.

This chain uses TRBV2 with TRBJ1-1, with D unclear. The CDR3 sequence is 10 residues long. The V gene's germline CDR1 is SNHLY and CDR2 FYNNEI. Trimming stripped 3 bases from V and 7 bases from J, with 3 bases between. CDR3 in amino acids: CASSDIEAFF. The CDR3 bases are TGTGCCAGCAGTGACATTGAAGCTTTCTTT. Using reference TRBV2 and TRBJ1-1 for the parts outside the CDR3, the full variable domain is EPEVTQTPSHQVTQMGQEVILRCVPISNHLYFYWYRQILGQKVEFLVSFYNNEISEKSEIFDDQFSVERPDGSNFTLKIRSTKLEDSAMYFCASSDIEAFFGQGTRLTVV.

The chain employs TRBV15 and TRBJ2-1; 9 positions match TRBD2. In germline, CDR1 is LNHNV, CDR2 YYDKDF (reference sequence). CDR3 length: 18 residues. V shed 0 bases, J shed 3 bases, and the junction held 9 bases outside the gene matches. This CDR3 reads CATSRDSTSGLHYNEQFF. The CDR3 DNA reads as TGTGCCACCAGCAGAGATTCCACTAGCGGGCTACACTACAATGAGCAGTTCTTC. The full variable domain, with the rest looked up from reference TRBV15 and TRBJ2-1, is DAMVIQNPRYQVTQFGKPVTLSCSQTLNHNVMYWYQQKSSQAPKLLFHYYDKDFNNEADTPDNFQSRRPNTSFCFLDIRSPGLGDTAMYLCATSRDSTSGLHYNEQFFGPGTRLTVL.

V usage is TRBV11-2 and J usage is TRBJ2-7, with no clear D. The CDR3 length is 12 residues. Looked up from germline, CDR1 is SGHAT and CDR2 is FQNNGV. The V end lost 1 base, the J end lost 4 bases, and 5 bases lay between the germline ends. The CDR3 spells CASSLVGYEQYF. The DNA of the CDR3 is TGTGCCAGCAGCTTAGTAGGGTACGAGCAGTACTTC.

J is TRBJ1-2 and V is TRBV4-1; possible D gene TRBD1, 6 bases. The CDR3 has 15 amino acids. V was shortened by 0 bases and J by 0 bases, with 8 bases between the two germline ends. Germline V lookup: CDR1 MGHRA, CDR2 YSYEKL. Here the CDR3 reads CASSQEQGPNYGYTF. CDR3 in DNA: TGCGCCAGCAGCCAAGAACAGGGACCTAACTATGGCTACACCTTC.

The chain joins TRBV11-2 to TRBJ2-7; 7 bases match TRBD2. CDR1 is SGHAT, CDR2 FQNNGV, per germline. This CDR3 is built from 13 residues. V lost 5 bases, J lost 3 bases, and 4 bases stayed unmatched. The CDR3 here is CASSRAGDYEQYF. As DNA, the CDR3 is TGTGCCAGCAGCCGGGCGGGGGACTACGAGCAGTACTTC.

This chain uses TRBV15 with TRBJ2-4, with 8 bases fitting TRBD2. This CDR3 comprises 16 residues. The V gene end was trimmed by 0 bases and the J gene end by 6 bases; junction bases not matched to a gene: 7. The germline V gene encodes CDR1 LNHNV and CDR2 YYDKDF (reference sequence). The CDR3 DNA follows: TGTGCCACCAGCAGAGATATTCATCGGGAGGGAAACATTCAGTACTTC. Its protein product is CATSRDIHREGNIQYF.

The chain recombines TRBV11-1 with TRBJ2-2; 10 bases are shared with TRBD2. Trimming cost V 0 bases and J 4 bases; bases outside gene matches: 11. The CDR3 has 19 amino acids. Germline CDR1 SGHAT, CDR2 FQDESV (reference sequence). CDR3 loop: CASSLALGALAGLTGELFF. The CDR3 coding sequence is TGTGCCAGCAGCTTAGCGCTGGGAGCACTAGCGGGACTCACCGGGGAGCTGTTTTTT.

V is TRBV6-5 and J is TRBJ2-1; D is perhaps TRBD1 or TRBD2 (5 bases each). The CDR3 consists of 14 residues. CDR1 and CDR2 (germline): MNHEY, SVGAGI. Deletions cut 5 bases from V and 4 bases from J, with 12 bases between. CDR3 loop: CASSTGTEYNEQFF. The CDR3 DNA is TGTGCCAGCAGTACCGGGACGGAATACAATGAGCAGTTCTTC.

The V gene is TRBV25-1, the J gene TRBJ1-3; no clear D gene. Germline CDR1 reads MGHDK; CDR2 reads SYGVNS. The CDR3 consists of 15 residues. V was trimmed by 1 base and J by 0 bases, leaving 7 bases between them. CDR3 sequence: CASSESVSSGNTIYF. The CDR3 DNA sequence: TGTGCCAGCAGTGAATCCGTAAGCTCTGGAAACACCATATATTTT.

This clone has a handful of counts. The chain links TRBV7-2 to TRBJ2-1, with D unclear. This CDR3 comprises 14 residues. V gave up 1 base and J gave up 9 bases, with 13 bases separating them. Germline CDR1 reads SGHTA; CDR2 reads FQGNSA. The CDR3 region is CASSLDWDGVEQFF. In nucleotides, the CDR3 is TGTGCCAGCAGCTTAGATTGGGATGGGGTTGAGCAGTTCTTC. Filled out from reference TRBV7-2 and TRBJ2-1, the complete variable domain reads GAGVSQSPSNKVTEKGKDVELRCDPISGHTALYWYRQSLGQGLEFLIYFQGNSAPDKSGLPSDRFSAERTGGSVSTLTIQRTQQEDSAVYLCASSLDWDGVEQFFGPGTRLTVL.

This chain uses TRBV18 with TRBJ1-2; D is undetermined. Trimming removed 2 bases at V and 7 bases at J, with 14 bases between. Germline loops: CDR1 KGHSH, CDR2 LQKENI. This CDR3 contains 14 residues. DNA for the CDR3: TGTGCCAGCTCACCATTGAGTGGGGAGAGTGGCTACACCTTC. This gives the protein CASSPLSGESGYTF.

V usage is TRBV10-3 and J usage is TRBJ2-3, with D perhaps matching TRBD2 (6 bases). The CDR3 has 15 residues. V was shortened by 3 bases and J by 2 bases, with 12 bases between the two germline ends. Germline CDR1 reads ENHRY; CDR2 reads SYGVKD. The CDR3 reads CAISDWGLNTDTQYF. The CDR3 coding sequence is TGTGCCATCAGTGACTGGGGACTTAACACAGATACGCAGTATTTT.

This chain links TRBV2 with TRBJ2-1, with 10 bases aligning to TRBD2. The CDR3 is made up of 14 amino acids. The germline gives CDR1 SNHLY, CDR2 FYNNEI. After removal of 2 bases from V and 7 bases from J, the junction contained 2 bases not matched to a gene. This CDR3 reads CASSELAGVNEQFF. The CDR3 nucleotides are TGTGCCAGCAGTGAACTAGCGGGAGTTAATGAGCAGTTCTTC. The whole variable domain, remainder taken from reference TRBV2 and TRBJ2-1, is EPEVTQTPSHQVTQMGQEVILRCVPISNHLYFYWYRQILGQKVEFLVSFYNNEISEKSEIFDDQFSVERPDGSNFTLKIRSTKLEDSAMYFCASSELAGVNEQFFGPGTRLTVL.

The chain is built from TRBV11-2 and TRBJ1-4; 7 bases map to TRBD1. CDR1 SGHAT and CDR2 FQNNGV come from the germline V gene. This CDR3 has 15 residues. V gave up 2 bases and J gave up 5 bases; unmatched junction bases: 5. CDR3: CASSLRGQKNEKLFF. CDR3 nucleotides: TGTGCCAGCAGCTTAAGGGGACAGAAAAATGAAAAACTGTTTTTT. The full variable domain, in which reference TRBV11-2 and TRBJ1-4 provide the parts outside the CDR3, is EAGVAQSPRYKIIEKRQSVAFWCNPISGHATLYWYQQILGQGPKLLIQFQNNGVVDDSQLPKDRFSAERLKGVDSTLKIQPAKLEDSAVYLCASSLRGQKNEKLFFGSGTQLSVL.

The CDR3 sequence: CASSPGLQGEETQYF. In nucleotides, the CDR3 is TGTGCCAGCAGCCCAGGTCTACAGGGGGAAGAGACCCAGTACTTC. The J gene is TRBJ2-5, the V gene TRBV7-9; 8 bases align to TRBD1. The CDR3 extends over 15 amino acids. CDR1 and CDR2 from the germline V gene are SEHNR and FQNEAQ (reference sequence). With 5 bases clipped from V and 3 bases from J, the junction kept 8 bases outside the gene matches.

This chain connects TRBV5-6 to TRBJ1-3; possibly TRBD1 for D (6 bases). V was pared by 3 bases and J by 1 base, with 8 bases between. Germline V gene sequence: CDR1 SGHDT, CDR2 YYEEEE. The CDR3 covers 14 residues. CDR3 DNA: TGTGCCAGCAGCTCGGACAGTTCTGGAAACACCATATATTTT. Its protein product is CASSSDSSGNTIYF.

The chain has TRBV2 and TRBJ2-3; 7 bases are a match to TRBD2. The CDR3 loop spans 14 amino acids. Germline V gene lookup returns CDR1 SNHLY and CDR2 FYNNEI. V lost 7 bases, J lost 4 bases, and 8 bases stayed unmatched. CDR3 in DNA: TGTGCCAGCAAGAGACTAGCCCAACCAGATACGCAGTATTTT. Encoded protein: CASKRLAQPDTQYF.

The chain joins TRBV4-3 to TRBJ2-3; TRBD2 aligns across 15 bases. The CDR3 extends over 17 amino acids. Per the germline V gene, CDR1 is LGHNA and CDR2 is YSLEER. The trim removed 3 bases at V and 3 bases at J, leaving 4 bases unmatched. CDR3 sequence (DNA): TGCGCCAGCAGCCAGACCGGGACTAGCGGGAGGACAGATACGCAGTATTTT. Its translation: CASSQTGTSGRTDTQYF.

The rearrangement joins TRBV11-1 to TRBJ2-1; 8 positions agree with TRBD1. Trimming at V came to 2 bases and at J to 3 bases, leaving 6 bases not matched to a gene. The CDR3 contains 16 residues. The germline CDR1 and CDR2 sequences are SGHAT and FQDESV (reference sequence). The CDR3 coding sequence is TGTGCCAGCAGCTTAAGGGACAGGCAAATCTACAATGAGCAGTTCTTC. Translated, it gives CASSLRDRQIYNEQFF. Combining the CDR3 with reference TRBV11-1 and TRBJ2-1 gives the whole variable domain EAEVAQSPRYKITEKSQAVAFWCDPISGHATLYWYRQILGQGPELLVQFQDESVVDDSQLPKDRFSAERLKGVDSTLKIQPAELGDSAMYLCASSLRDRQIYNEQFFGPGTRLTVL.

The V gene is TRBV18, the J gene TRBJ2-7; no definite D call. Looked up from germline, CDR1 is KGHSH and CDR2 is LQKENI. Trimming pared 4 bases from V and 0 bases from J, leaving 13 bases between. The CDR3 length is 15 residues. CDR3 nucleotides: TGTGCCAGCTCACTCCAAGGACCCGACTCCTACGAGCAGTACTTC. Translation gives CASSLQGPDSYEQYF.

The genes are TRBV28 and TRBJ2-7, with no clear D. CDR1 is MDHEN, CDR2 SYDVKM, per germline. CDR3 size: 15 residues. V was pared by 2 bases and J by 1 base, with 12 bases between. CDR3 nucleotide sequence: TGTGCCAGCAGTTTAGCTGGGTCCTCTTCCTACGAGCAGTACTTC. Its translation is CASSLAGSSSYEQYF.